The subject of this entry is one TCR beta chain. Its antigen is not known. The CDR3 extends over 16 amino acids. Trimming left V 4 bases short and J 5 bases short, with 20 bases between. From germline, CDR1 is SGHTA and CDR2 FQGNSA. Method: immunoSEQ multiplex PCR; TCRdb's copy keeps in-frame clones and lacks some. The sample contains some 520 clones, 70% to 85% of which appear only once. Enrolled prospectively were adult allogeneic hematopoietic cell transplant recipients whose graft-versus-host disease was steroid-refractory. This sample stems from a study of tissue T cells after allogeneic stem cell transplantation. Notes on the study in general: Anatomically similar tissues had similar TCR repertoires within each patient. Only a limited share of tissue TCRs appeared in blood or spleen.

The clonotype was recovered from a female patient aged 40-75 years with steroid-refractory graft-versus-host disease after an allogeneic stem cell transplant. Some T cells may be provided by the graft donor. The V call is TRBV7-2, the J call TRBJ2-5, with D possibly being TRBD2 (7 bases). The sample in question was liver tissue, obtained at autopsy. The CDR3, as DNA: TGTGCCAGCAGCTCCTTTTGGGGGGGCCGAGGGGAGACCCAGTACTTC. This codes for CASSSFWGGRGETQYF.